Sequencing of this T cell receptor beta chain was carried out in a study of shared clonotypes between healthy human individuals. Background on the study: Donors, aged 18 to 49, were two women and a few men.

Naive CD8 cells, CD45RO-negative and positively selected for CCR7, excluded terminally differentiated effector memory CD45RA+ cells. Original processing methods: There were no quality scores in the junction-only immunoSEQ sequences, so filtering differed. Measured with immunoSEQ multiplex PCR; TCRdb has only the in-frame clones, and not every one. From that table come the V and J calls and clone size; the DNA was used to work out D and trimming. The data show approximately 2,200,000 clones, with about 92% seen just once and 1.5% to 2% held by the top ten. This clone appeared a single time. V lost 4 bases and J 2 bases, leaving 24 bases between the germline ends. There are 18 residues in the CDR3. The germline gives CDR1 LNHDA, CDR2 SQIVND (reference sequence).

The rearrangement joins TRBV19 to TRBJ2-7; perhaps TRBD2 as D (6 bases). This TCR was recovered from a man aged 18-30 years in good health. Some clones in this sample may be carry-over from other donors' samples. The sample taken for sequencing was naive CD8+ T cells from PBMCs. As DNA, the CDR3 is TGTGCCAGTAGTACGCAGATGATCCGGGAGCTTCCTACCTACGAGCAGTACTTC. Translated, it gives CASSTQMIRELPTYEQYF.